The present entry profiles one T cell receptor beta chain with its context. Random hexamers were used to reverse transcribe the RNA input (roughly 0.5 to 1 ug). TCRdb fed the immunoSEQ multiplex PCR reads into MiXCR, producing one record per CDR3 protein. Of about 130,000 distinct CDR3 sequences listed, about 94% are singletons. This record comes from a study of CD8 T cells in Susac syndrome. The CDR3 spans 15 residues. V lost 4 bases, J lost 2 bases, and 12 bases lay in between. The chain couples TRBV12-3 or TRBV12-4 to TRBJ1-5, with D possibly matching TRBD1 (6 bases). Material: CD4+ T cells from PBMCs. The clonotype originates from a human donor with multiple sclerosis. CDR3 nucleotides: TGTGCCAGCAGTTCAACAGGGAGAGGCAATCAGCCCCAGCATTTT. This translates into CASSSTGRGNQPQHF.